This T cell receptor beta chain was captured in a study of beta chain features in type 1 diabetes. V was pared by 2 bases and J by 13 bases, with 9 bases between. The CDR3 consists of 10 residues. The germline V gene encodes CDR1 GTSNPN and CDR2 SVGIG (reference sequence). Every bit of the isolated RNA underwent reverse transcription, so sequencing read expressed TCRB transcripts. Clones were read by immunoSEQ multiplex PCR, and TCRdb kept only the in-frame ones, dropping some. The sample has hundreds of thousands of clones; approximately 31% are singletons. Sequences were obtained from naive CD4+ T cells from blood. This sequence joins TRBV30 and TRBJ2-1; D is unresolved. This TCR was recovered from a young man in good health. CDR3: CAWSLGIQFF. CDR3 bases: TGTGCCTGGAGTCTTGGTATACAGTTCTTC.